This T cell receptor beta chain came from a study of blood T cell repertoires in COVID-19. Study as a whole: There were acute and convalescent COVID-19 samples, and they came from the United States, Italy and Spain. Sources were T cells, B-cell-depleted T cells, or PBMCs; the material itself was cDNA or gDNA.

In the source study's methods: Amplification from reference gene primers served as the basis for estimated nucleated cell counts. Data came from immunoSEQ multiplex PCR; TCRdb stores just in-frame clones and leaves some out. V and J calls and clone size come straight from that table; D and trimming were deduced from the DNA. Here the sample spans roughly 200,000 clones, about 81% being singletons. CDR3 length: 15 residues. Trimming at V came to 0 bases and at J to 10 bases, leaving 6 bases not matched to a gene. Germline V gives CDR1 MNHNS, CDR2 SASEGT. This sequence joins TRBV6-1 and TRBJ1-1; 12 nucleotides align to TRBD1. The source of this sequence is an elderly woman with COVID-19, enrolled during active disease. The specimen was peripheral blood. CDR3 protein: CASSEASGQGAPAFF. In DNA, the CDR3 is TGTGCCAGCAGTGAAGCTTCGGGACAGGGGGCGCCAGCTTTCTTT.